Listed below are T cell receptor beta chains from one sample, sequenced in a study of post-analysis software for immune sequencing data. TCRdb reprocessed the PCR reads with MiXCR, giving one entry per CDR3 protein. The table records more than 350,000 distinct CDR3 sequences, about 39% of them present only once. The sample taken for sequencing was blood. These receptors were taken from a girl aged 2 to 9 with multiple sclerosis. CDR3s include the opening cysteine and the closing phenylalanine or tryptophan. Fields, in order: J gene, V gene, clone size, D gene, CDR3 protein, CDR3 DNA. A D gene is named only where the DNA matches it firmly. A clone size is listed for some rows: how often the clone was seen (once, few, many), or a class if it is expanded.

TRBJ1-1	TRBV10-2	few	.	CASSADTPKKAFF	TGCGCCAGCAGCGCCGACACCCCGAAGAAAGCTTTCTTT
TRBJ2-7	TRBV5-1	.	TRBD2	CASSITSGEGEQYF	TGCGCCAGCAGCATCACTAGCGGGGAAGGAGAGCAGTACTTC
TRBJ2-7	TRBV6-5	.	.	CASSYSITRADYEQYF	TGTGCCAGCAGTTATTCGATTACCCGGGCAGATTACGAGCAGTACTTC
TRBJ2-4	TRBV14	.	.	CASSQGFWEQYF	TGTGCCAGCAGCCAAGGATTCTGGGAGCAGTACTTC
TRBJ2-7	TRBV6-5	.	TRBD1	CTSSYGDSKTYEQYF	TGTACCAGCAGTTACGGGGACAGTAAAACCTACGAGCAGTACTTC
TRBJ1-4	TRBV27	few	.	CASSRRTSLNEKLFF	TGTGCCAGCAGTCGACGGACTTCTCTTAATGAAAAACTGTTTTTT
TRBJ1-5	TRBV7-6	.	TRBD1	CASSLGGYRGLYSNQPQHF	TGTGCCAGCAGCTTAGGGGGATACAGGGGACTCTATAGCAATCAGCCCCAGCATTTT
TRBJ1-6	TRBV30	.	.	CAWKDSSSYNSPLHF	TGTGCCTGGAAGGACAGCAGCTCCTATAATTCACCCCTCCACTTT
TRBJ1-2	TRBV12-3/TRBV12-4	few	.	CASSFRRGMKGYTF	TGTGCCAGCAGTTTCCGCAGGGGCATGAAGGGCTACACCTTC
TRBJ2-7	TRBV28	few	TRBD2	CASSSGLAGGFYEQYF	TGTGCCAGCAGTTCGGGACTAGCGGGAGGATTCTACGAGCAGTACTTC
TRBJ2-1	TRBV13	once	TRBD2	CASSFPSGRDNEQFF	TGTGCCAGCAGCTTTCCTAGCGGGAGAGACAATGAGCAGTTCTTC
TRBJ1-4	TRBV7-9	few	.	CASSHGSEEKLFF	TGTGCCAGCAGCCACGGATCGGAAGAAAAACTGTTTTTT
TRBJ2-6	TRBV29-1	many	.	CSVATFSGANVLTF	TGCAGCGTTGCTACATTCTCTGGGGCCAACGTCCTGACTTTC
TRBJ1-4	TRBV9	few	TRBD1	CASSPTTGRGEKLFF	TGTGCCAGCAGCCCGACGACAGGGAGAGGCGAAAAACTGTTTTTT
TRBJ2-5	TRBV3-1	few	TRBD2	CASSLIAGLKTQYF	TGTGCCAGCAGCCTCATAGCGGGGCTTAAGACCCAGTACTTC
TRBJ2-7	TRBV27	few	.	CASSLSTSSYEQYF	TGTGCCAGCAGTTTATCCACCAGCTCCTACGAGCAGTACTTC
TRBJ1-1	TRBV6-5	.	.	CASSYSTVNTEAFF	TGTGCCAGCAGTTACTCAACAGTGAACACTGAAGCTTTCTTT
TRBJ2-5	TRBV12-3/TRBV12-4	few	.	CASSPSLQGRETQYF	TGTGCCAGCAGTCCCTCTCTCCAGGGTCGGGAGACCCAGTACTTC
TRBJ1-2	TRBV29-1	few	TRBD1	CSVEDPGQPALGYTF	TGCAGCGTTGAAGATCCGGGACAGCCCGCCTTAGGCTACACCTTC
TRBJ1-2	TRBV27	.	.	CASRRIRGGYGYTF	TGTGCCAGCAGACGGATTCGCGGGGGCTATGGCTACACCTTC
TRBJ2-7	TRBV20-1	.	TRBD2	CSAFRWGEGSYNEQYF	TGCAGTGCGTTTCGCTGGGGGGAGGGCTCCTACAATGAGCAGTACTTC
TRBJ1-5	TRBV15	few	.	CATSRERGSNQPQHF	TGTGCCACCAGCAGAGAGAGGGGAAGCAATCAGCCCCAGCATTTT
TRBJ2-5	TRBV4-2	.	TRBD2	CASSQVAGEETQYF	TGTGCCAGCAGCCAAGTAGCGGGGGAAGAGACCCAGTACTTC
TRBJ1-1	TRBV20-1	.	.	CSARGGSLNTEAFF	TGCAGTGCTAGAGGTGGCAGCTTGAACACTGAAGCTTTCTTT
TRBJ1-5	TRBV12-3/TRBV12-4	few	TRBD1	CASSDSGQGNQPQHF	TGTGCCAGCAGTGACTCTGGACAGGGTAATCAGCCCCAGCATTTT
TRBJ2-6	TRBV5-1	few	TRBD1	CASTTGPGANVLTF	TGCGCCAGTACGACAGGGCCTGGGGCCAACGTCCTGACTTTC
TRBJ1-2	TRBV29-1	.	.	CSVESLVGYGYTF	TGCAGCGTTGAAAGTTTGGTTGGCTATGGCTACACCTTC
TRBJ1-2	TRBV6-5	few	TRBD1	CATTVKVTGGGGYTF	TGTGCCACCACAGTAAAAGTGACAGGGGGCGGTGGCTACACCTTC
TRBJ2-4	TRBV29-1	.	.	CSVGTLAKNIQYF	TGCAGCGTGGGGACTTTAGCCAAAAACATTCAGTACTTC
TRBJ2-1	TRBV7-6	many	.	CASSLEPGLSSYNEQFF	TGTGCCAGCAGCTTAGAACCAGGCCTGAGCTCCTACAATGAGCAGTTCTTC
TRBJ2-2	TRBV11-2	few	TRBD2	CASSSPALTSGGTNTGELFF	TGTGCCAGCAGCTCCCCTGCCCTCACTAGCGGGGGAACGAACACCGGGGAGCTGTTTTTT
TRBJ2-1	TRBV10-3	few	TRBD1	CAISPGQGNEQFF	TGTGCCATCAGTCCGGGACAGGGCAATGAGCAGTTCTTC
TRBJ1-2	TRBV20-1	few	.	CSASNKNYGYTF	TGCAGTGCTAGTAACAAGAACTATGGCTACACCTTC
TRBJ2-5	TRBV5-1	.	TRBD1	CASSLTSLGQGARETQYF	TGCGCCAGCAGCTTGACAAGCCTCGGACAGGGAGCGAGAGAGACCCAGTACTTC
TRBJ2-5	TRBV5-5	.	.	CASSLRGRVGETQYF	TGTGCCAGCAGCTTACGGGGGCGCGTGGGAGAGACCCAGTACTTC
TRBJ1-2	TRBV7-6	.	.	CASSLVMAGSVDYGYTF	TGTGCCAGCAGCTTAGTCATGGCAGGGTCGGTGGACTATGGCTACACCTTC
TRBJ2-7	TRBV29-1	.	.	CSVEVLFTGTNYEQYF	TGCAGCGTTGAAGTTTTGTTTACAGGGACTAACTACGAGCAGTACTTC
TRBJ2-1	TRBV11-2	few	.	CASSSRLGNEQFF	TGTGCCAGCAGCTCCCGGTTAGGCAATGAGCAGTTCTTC
TRBJ2-7	TRBV4-1	.	.	CASSQERIGHLQPYEQYF	TGCGCCAGCAGCCAAGAGCGTATAGGACACTTACAGCCCTACGAGCAGTACTTC
TRBJ2-5	TRBV21-1	.	.	CASSTRDFEETQYF	TGTGCCAGCAGCACGCGGGACTTCGAAGAGACCCAGTACTTC
TRBJ2-1	TRBV6-5	.	.	CASSYLNRVDEQFF	TGTGCCAGCAGTTACCTAAACAGGGTTGATGAGCAGTTCTTC
TRBJ2-1	TRBV4-2	.	.	CASSQSWLGSYNEQFF	TGTGCCAGCAGCCAAAGTTGGCTAGGGAGCTACAATGAGCAGTTCTTC
TRBJ2-1	TRBV29-1	.	TRBD2	CSVSGGASSTDEQFF	TGCAGCGTTAGCGGGGGGGCCAGCTCCACCGATGAGCAGTTCTTC
TRBJ2-3	TRBV4-2	few	TRBD2	CASSQGTSGGPITDTQYF	TGTGCCAGCAGCCAAGGGACTAGCGGGGGGCCAATCACAGATACGCAGTATTTT
TRBJ1-4	TRBV5-1	few	.	CASSLGGSEKLFF	TGCGCCAGCAGCTTGGGGGGATCCGAAAAACTGTTTTTT